These 22 T cell receptor beta chains originate from one sample sequenced in a study of cytomegalovirus exposure and HLA in healthy donors. PCR involved 60 Vbeta and 13 Jbeta primers. Only in-frame clones appear in the TCRdb table, and some are missing; sequencing was by immunoSEQ multiplex PCR. The sample yields 150,000 to 200,000 clones, 80% to 90% seen once. Sequencing was done on a sample of PBMCs. Receptor source: a male donor in good health and CMV-seronegative.

The genes are TRBV5-1 and TRBJ1-1; the D is unclear. The CDR3 is 14 amino acids. V lost 0 bases and J 2 bases, leaving 8 bases between the germline ends. Germline CDR1 is SGHRS and CDR2 is YFSETQ. CDR3 sequence (DNA): TGCGCCAGCAGCTTGGGGCAGGAAAACACTGAAGCTTTCTTT. Its protein is CASSLGQENTEAFF.

The J gene is TRBJ1-5, the V gene TRBV12-1. TRBV12-1 counts as a pseudogene. The CDR3 sequence is 11 residues long. The CDR3 DNA reads as TGTGCCAGCACTGTCAATCAGCCCCAGCATTTT. It is translated as CASTVNQPQHF.

The rearrangement joins TRBV28 to TRBJ2-7, with D hard to call. This CDR3 comprises 12 residues. Germline V gene sequence: CDR1 MDHEN, CDR2 SYDVKM. V was pared by 5 bases and J by 0 bases, with 5 bases between. CDR3 amino acids: CASSTDSYEQYF. The CDR3 DNA sequence: TGTGCCAGCAGTACAGACTCCTACGAGCAGTACTTC.

The V gene is TRBV5-3, the J gene TRBJ2-3; TRBD2 agrees at 8 bases. TRBV5-3 is assigned to the ORF class and has an uncertain function. V shed 3 bases, J shed 3 bases, and the junction held 6 bases outside the gene matches. CDR3 length equals 15 residues. The CDR3 DNA sequence: TGTGCCAGAAGCTACCGGGGGGGCCTGACAGATACGCAGTATTTT. Translation gives CARSYRGGLTDTQYF.

Note on this clone: The junction and the germline gene differ at one end; a read error may be behind it. This chain connects TRBV7-7 to TRBJ2-1, with TRBD2 matching over 12 bases. Germline values: CDR1 SSHAT, CDR2 FNYEAQ (reference sequence). This CDR3 spans 17 amino acids. CDR3 residues: CASSPGGLAGRYNEQFF. DNA of the CDR3: TGTGCTAGCAGCCCTGGAGGACTAGCGGGACGATACAATGAGCAGTTCTTC.

V usage is TRBV21-1 and J usage is TRBJ1-6. TRBV21-1 is reported as a pseudogene. CDR3 size: 15 residues. The chain's CDR3 is CASSKGRRDNSPLHF. The DNA of the CDR3 is TGTGCCAGCAGCAAAGGTCGGCGGGATAATTCACCCCTCCACTTT.

This clone was observed once. The chain combines TRBV9 with TRBJ2-6; TRBD1 matches at 8 bases. Trimming cost V 3 bases and J 0 bases; bases outside gene matches: 5. The CDR3 is made up of 17 amino acids. CDR1 and CDR2 from the germline V gene are SGDLS and YYNGEE. This chain's CDR3 is CASSGTGSLSGANVLTF. The DNA of the CDR3 is TGTGCCAGCAGCGGGACAGGGTCCCTCTCTGGGGCCAACGTCCTGACTTTC.

The V call is TRBV11-2, the J call TRBJ1-1, with D possibly matching TRBD1 (5 bases). Looked up from germline, CDR1 is SGHAT and CDR2 is FQNNGV. Trimming took 3 bases from V and 8 from J, leaving 13 bases between them. This CDR3 spans 13 amino acids. CDR3: CASSFPRAGEAFF. CDR3 in DNA: TGTGCCAGCAGCTTCCCCAGGGCAGGGGAAGCTTTCTTT.

The chain couples TRBV5-8 to TRBJ2-5; D call uncertain. The V end was cut by 0 bases, the J end by 7 bases, with 13 bases between. Germline V lookup: CDR1 SGHTS, CDR2 YDEGEE. The CDR3 sequence is 14 residues long. CDR3 in DNA: TGTGCCAGCAGCTTGGTTGGGCAAGAGACGACCCAGTACTTC. Translating it yields CASSLVGQETTQYF.

This clone was observed once. The rearrangement uses TRBV2 and TRBJ1-5, with TRBD1 as a possible D gene (6 bases). This CDR3 has 18 residues. Germline V gene data show CDR1 as SNHLY and CDR2 as FYNNEI. V gave up 2 bases and J gave up 0 bases, with 17 bases separating them. The CDR3 loop reads CASSEPRDRRNSNQPQHF. The DNA of the CDR3 is TGTGCCAGCAGTGAACCCAGAGACAGGAGGAATAGCAATCAGCCCCAGCATTTT.

The chain joins TRBV6-6 to TRBJ2-7; D is uncertain. The CDR3 runs 16 residues. Germline loops: CDR1 MNHNY, CDR2 SVGAGI (reference sequence). V lost 3 bases to trimming and J lost 7 bases, with 22 bases between them. CDR3 amino acids: CASSYPASPVVREQYF. The CDR3 nucleotides read TGTGCCAGCAGTTATCCTGCCAGTCCTGTGGTGAGGGAGCAGTACTTC.

The V call is TRBV4-3, the J call TRBJ2-3, with TRBD2 matching 14 bases. The CDR3 is 18 residues long. The germline gives CDR1 LGHNA, CDR2 YSLEER. The J segment lost 3 bases and the V segment lost 4 bases, leaving 9 bases of the junction unmatched. CDR3 sequence (DNA): TGCGCCAGCAGCCCCGGACTAGCGGGAGGAGGGGTGACAGATACGCAGTATTTT. It translates to CASSPGLAGGGVTDTQYF.

This chain uses TRBV23-1 with TRBJ1-6; D gene ambiguous. TRBV23-1 is labeled an ORF, and its function is uncertain. The CDR3 contains 14 residues. Trimming removed 3 bases at V and 4 bases at J, with 7 bases between. The CDR3 region is CASSHLSYNSPLHF. The CDR3 DNA is TGCGCCAGCAGTCACCTATCGTATAATTCACCCCTCCACTTT.

In its sample, this clone was seen a few times. This chain uses TRBV6-6 with TRBJ1-5; 7 nucleotides align to TRBD1. Per germline, CDR1 MNHNY and CDR2 SVGAGI (reference sequence). CDR3 size: 16 residues. V lost 0 bases to trimming and J lost 0 bases; unmatched junction nucleotides: 2. CDR3 amino acids: CASSYSTGSSNQPQHF. CDR3 sequence (DNA): TGTGCCAGCAGTTACTCGACAGGGAGTAGCAATCAGCCCCAGCATTTT.

This clone was counted between two and nine times. CDR3 protein: CASSFASGGSVTGELFF. As DNA, the CDR3 is TGCGCCAGCAGCTTTGCTAGCGGGGGGTCTGTCACCGGGGAGCTGTTTTTT. The V and J genes are TRBV5-1 and TRBJ2-2, with 11 bases that match TRBD2. The germline CDR1 and CDR2 sequences are SGHRS and YFSETQ. This CDR3 comprises 17 residues. Germline trimming cut 2 bases from V and 4 bases from J; bases unmatched to any gene: 7.

This chain links TRBV2 with TRBJ2-5, with 7 bases fitting TRBD1. The junction had 7 bases not matched to a gene; V was cut back by 3 bases and J by 3 bases. Germline CDR1 SNHLY, CDR2 FYNNEI. CDR3 length equals 15 residues. The chain's CDR3 is CASSDRDSKKETQYF. DNA for the CDR3: TGTGCCAGCAGTGACCGGGACAGCAAAAAAGAGACCCAGTACTTC.

The V call is TRBV28, the J call TRBJ1-5; D might be TRBD1 (6 bases). Germline V gene sequence: CDR1 MDHEN, CDR2 SYDVKM. V was shortened by 5 bases and J by 3 bases, with 14 bases between the two germline ends. The CDR3 runs 15 residues. The CDR3 DNA is TGTGCCAGCAGTCTACCGGGACATACCAATCAGCCCCAGCATTTT. Its translation: CASSLPGHTNQPQHF.

The V call is TRBV29-1, the J call TRBJ2-5, with D uncertain. This CDR3 is built from 13 residues. The V gene's germline CDR1 is SQVTM and CDR2 ANQGSEA. V was trimmed by 1 base and J by 2 bases, leaving 8 bases between them. Here the CDR3 reads CSVEGGAQETQYF. The CDR3 bases are TGCAGCGTTGAAGGAGGAGCGCAAGAGACCCAGTACTTC. Full variable domain (missing parts from reference TRBV29-1 and TRBJ2-5): SAVISQKPSRDICQRGTSLTIQCQVDSQVTMMFWYRQQPGQSLTLIATANQGSEATYESGFVIDKFPISRPNLTFSTLTVSNMSPEDSSIYLCSVEGGAQETQYFGPGTRLLVL.

V and J are TRBV6-1 and TRBJ1-6; D gene uncertain. The CDR3 is made up of 15 amino acids. Deletions cut 0 bases from V and 6 bases from J, with 9 bases between. CDR1 and CDR2 from the germline V gene are MNHNS and SASEGT. The CDR3 sequence is CASSEASGRNSPLHF. The CDR3 DNA reads as TGTGCCAGCAGTGAAGCATCGGGTCGTAATTCACCCCTCCACTTT.

The chain joins TRBV7-2 to TRBJ1-1; D perhaps matches TRBD1 (6 bases). This CDR3 contains 19 residues. Between the trimmed V and J ends, which lost 4 bases and 0 bases, there was a span of 24 bases. CDR1 SGHTA and CDR2 FQGNSA come from the germline V gene. The CDR3 nucleotides are TGTGCCAGCAGCTCGCGTAAGGGGACGCGCGAGGGGGTGAACACTGAAGCTTTCTTT. Its translation: CASSSRKGTREGVNTEAFF.

Details on this clone: The sample has other DNA sequences that encode this CDR3 too. The CDR3 sequence: CASSSGLYEQYF. CDR3 nucleotide sequence: TGTGCCAGTAGTTCAGGCCTCTACGAGCAGTACTTC. The V gene is TRBV19, the J gene TRBJ2-7, with unresolved D. CDR1 and CDR2 from the germline V gene are LNHDA and SQIVND (reference sequence). Trimming took off 5 bases at V and 3 bases at J, with 8 bases between the two ends. The CDR3 contains 12 residues.

Comment on this clone: The junction and the germline gene differ at one end; a read error may be behind it. CDR3 nucleotide sequence: TGTGCCGGCAGCTTAACCCGACGGGGGTATAGCAATCAGCCCCAGCATTTT. This sequence encodes CAGSLTRRGYSNQPQHF. The chain uses TRBV7-8 and TRBJ1-5, with D possibly being TRBD1 (5 bases). Per germline, CDR1 SGHVS and CDR2 FQNEAQ. The CDR3 loop spans 17 amino acids.